One and the same sample provided the 9 T cell receptor beta chains below, sequenced in a study of OX40 agonist ivuxolimab in advanced cancers. Here immunoSEQ multiplex PCR was the method, and the copy in TCRdb shows in-frame clones only, minus some. In the table there are about 59,000 clones, 75% to 90% of which are singletons. The starting material was CD4+ or CD8+ T cells sorted from blood, obtained in a trial of the OX40 agonist ivuxolimab. These receptors originate from an adult with an advanced solid tumor such as melanoma, head and neck, liver or kidney cancer.

The J gene is TRBJ1-2, the V gene TRBV28; weak D call: TRBD1 (6 bases). CDR3 length: 13 residues. Germline V gene lookup returns CDR1 MDHEN and CDR2 SYDVKM. The ends were cut back, 5 bases at V and 8 bases at J, with 15 bases in the middle. The CDR3 loop reads CASSVGQLGGYTF. Written as DNA, the CDR3 is TGTGCCAGCAGTGTTGGACAGTTGGGAGGCTACACCTTC.

The chain joins TRBV4-1 to TRBJ2-3; tentative D call: TRBD2 (6 bases). This CDR3 is 17 amino acids long. Germline values: CDR1 MGHRA, CDR2 YSYEKL. Trimming removed 0 bases from V and 1 base from J, with 14 bases in between. CDR3 nucleotide sequence: TGCGCCAGCAGCCAAGAATGGCGGCGGAGGGGCACAGATACGCAGTATTTT. It specifies CASSQEWRRRGTDTQYF.

This chain joins TRBV27 and TRBJ2-3, with 7 bases aligning to TRBD1. The CDR3 consists of 18 residues. Losses at the gene ends were 6 bases for V and 4 bases for J; bases not matched to a gene: 19. Germline V gene sequence: CDR1 MNHEY, CDR2 SMNVEV (reference sequence). The CDR3 nucleotides read TGTGCCAGCAGGCCGACAGCCCGAGGGGGCATTTTTGCAGATACGCAGTATTTT. This sequence encodes CASRPTARGGIFADTQYF.

The CDR3 reads CASSLWGSYEQYF. The DNA of the CDR3 is TGTGCCAGCAGCTTGTGGGGAAGTTACGAGCAGTACTTC. The rearrangement joins TRBV5-5 to TRBJ2-7; D gene ambiguous. The germline V gene encodes CDR1 SGHKS and CDR2 YYEKEE (reference sequence). Trimming took 1 base from V and 4 from J, leaving 9 bases between them. The CDR3 is 13 residues long.

The chain is built from TRBV7-2 and TRBJ2-5; possibly TRBD1 or TRBD2 for D (6 bases each). Germline V gene lookup returns CDR1 SGHTA and CDR2 FQGNSA. This CDR3 contains 13 residues. The V gene lost 7 bases and the J gene lost 5 bases, with 14 bases spanning the gap. The chain's CDR3 is CASTLRGRETQYF. The CDR3 bases are TGTGCCAGCACCCTGAGGGGGAGGGAGACCCAGTACTTC. The entire variable domain, with the rest obtained from reference TRBV7-2 and TRBJ2-5, is as follows: GAGVSQSPSNKVTEKGKDVELRCDPISGHTALYWYRQSLGQGLEFLIYFQGNSAPDKSGLPSDRFSAERTGGSVSTLTIQRTQQEDSAVYLCASTLRGRETQYFGPGTRLLVL.

V is TRBV15 and J is TRBJ2-5; TRBD2 might be the D (6 bases). Per the germline V gene, CDR1 is LNHNV and CDR2 is YYDKDF (reference sequence). The CDR3 sequence is 15 residues long. V was shortened by 1 base and J by 1 base, with 10 bases between the two germline ends. CDR3 region: CATSRGGTLQETQYF. The CDR3 DNA follows: TGTGCCACCAGCAGAGGGGGGACTCTCCAAGAGACCCAGTACTTC.

CDR3 nucleotide sequence: TGTGCCAGCAGTAAGGGACAGACGAACACCGGGGAGCTGTTTTTT. As protein: CASSKGQTNTGELFF. J is TRBJ2-2 and V is TRBV2, with 7 nucleotides matching TRBD1. Losses at the gene ends were 5 bases for V and 0 bases for J; bases not matched to a gene: 3. The CDR3 has 15 residues. From germline, CDR1 is SNHLY and CDR2 FYNNEI.

The gene calls are TRBV5-6 and TRBJ2-7; 9 bases align to TRBD1. The V gene's germline CDR1 is SGHDT and CDR2 YYEEEE. The V and J ends lost 2 bases and 5 bases, in that order; junction bases with no gene match: 2. The CDR3 sequence is 13 residues long. This chain's CDR3 is CASSLRTGDEQYF. For the CDR3, the DNA is TGTGCCAGCAGCTTACGGACAGGGGACGAGCAGTACTTC.

This chain joins TRBV29-1 and TRBJ2-3; 7 bases are shared with TRBD1. Germline CDR1 is SQVTM and CDR2 is ANQGSEA. The CDR3 covers 19 residues. V lost 6 bases to trimming and J lost 1 base; unmatched junction nucleotides: 22. The CDR3 loop is CSVRGGSRGLGFGTDTQYF. As DNA, the CDR3 is TGCAGCGTCCGAGGGGGCTCTAGGGGGTTGGGGTTCGGCACAGATACGCAGTATTTT.